This T cell receptor (beta chain) was sequenced in a study of metastatic and nonmetastatic thyroid tumors. Whole-study context: Peripheral blood and tumor or nodule samples from malignant and benign thyroid patients were compared.

This CDR3 contains 14 residues. V lost 0 bases to trimming and J lost 5 bases, with 11 bases between them. Germline CDR1 is SGHTS and CDR2 is YDEGEE. TCRdb re-analyzed the PCR reads through MiXCR. The data contain about 69,000 clones, approximately 14% of them singletons. No treatment had been given to any patient before thyroid surgery. This clone showed up just a few times. This sequence originates from a male donor with papillary thyroid cancer or a benign thyroid nodule (not recorded which). Some clones in this sample may be carry-over from other donors' samples. The rearrangement joins TRBV5-8 to TRBJ1-1; D uncertain. Sequencing was carried out using blood. The CDR3 DNA is TGTGCCAGCAGCTTGGACTGGGTACCGACTGAAGCTTTCTTT. Its protein product is CASSLDWVPTEAFF.